Sequencing of this T cell receptor beta chain was carried out in a study of blood T cell repertoires in COVID-19. Trimming stripped 4 bases from V and 5 bases from J, with 12 bases between. The CDR3 is 13 amino acids. Germline V CDR1 and CDR2: SGHNT, YYREEE (reference sequence). This clone has just one count. Libraries were prepared by immunoSEQ multiplex PCR; TCRdb keeps only in-frame clonotypes and omits some of them. The sample holds 200,000 to 250,000 clones, about 81% seen once. The origin of this receptor is a woman aged 80 or over with COVID-19, enrolled during active disease. V gene TRBV5-4 combines with J gene TRBJ1-1, with no clear D. The sample was peripheral blood. CDR3 residues: CASSRVDGTEAFF. CDR3 nucleotides: TGTGCCAGCAGCCGGGTGGATGGGACTGAAGCTTTCTTT. Looking up the rest from reference TRBV5-4 and TRBJ1-1 gives the full variable domain: ETGVTQSPTHLIKTRGQQVTLRCSSQSGHNTVSWYQQALGQGPQFIFQYYREEENGRGNFPPRFSGLQFPNYSSELNVNALELDDSALYLCASSRVDGTEAFFGQGTRLTVV.